One and the same sample provided the 15 T cell receptor beta chains below, sequenced in a study of cytomegalovirus exposure and HLA in healthy donors. Vbeta (60) and Jbeta (13) primers were used in the PCR. Libraries were prepared by immunoSEQ multiplex PCR; TCRdb keeps only in-frame clonotypes and omits some of them. The sample has 110,000 or so clones; around 81% are singletons. Sequenced material: PBMCs. The receptors come from a woman aged 30 to 39 in good health and CMV-seronegative.

The rearrangement links TRBV5-1 to TRBJ1-1; D perhaps matches TRBD1 (5 bases). Looked up from germline, CDR1 is SGHRS and CDR2 is YFSETQ. V lost 4 bases to trimming and J lost 5 bases, with 12 bases between them. The CDR3 sequence is 13 residues long. The CDR3 loop is CASSRGDWTEAFF. The CDR3 DNA sequence: TGCGCCAGCAGCCGGGGGGATTGGACTGAAGCTTTCTTT.

The chain combines TRBV7-6 with TRBJ2-5, with no clear D. Trimming cost V 1 base and J 1 base, with 4 bases left between them. The CDR3 totals 13 residues. Germline-derived CDR1 and CDR2 are SGHVS and FNYEAQ. CDR3 residues: CASSLVRQETQYF. The CDR3 DNA reads as TGTGCCAGCAGCTTAGTGCGCCAAGAGACCCAGTACTTC.

The chain joins TRBV7-9 to TRBJ1-2, with D hard to call. This CDR3 is built from 16 residues. With 5 bases removed from V and 0 bases from J, the gap between germline ends came to 16 bases. Germline CDR1 and CDR2: SEHNR and FQNEAQ (reference sequence). CDR3 sequence reads: CASSLNPVGANYGYTF. CDR3 coding DNA: TGTGCCAGCAGCCTAAACCCGGTGGGAGCTAACTATGGCTACACCTTC.

The chain has TRBV6-1 and TRBJ2-7, with 9 bases aligning to TRBD2. Germline V gene data show CDR1 as MNHNS and CDR2 as SASEGT. V lost 4 bases, J lost 1 base, and 5 bases stayed unmatched. This CDR3 region has 15 residues. The CDR3 sequence: CASSVISGSSYEQYF. The CDR3 DNA reads as TGTGCCAGCAGTGTCATTAGCGGGAGTTCCTACGAGCAGTACTTC.

The chain uses TRBV5-6 and TRBJ1-2; D is undetermined. Germline CDR1 reads SGHDT; CDR2 reads YYEEEE. V was pared by 4 bases and J by 2 bases, with 18 bases between. This CDR3 region has 16 residues. For the CDR3, the DNA is TGTGCCAGCAGCAGGAATTTTGGAGGAAAAAACTATGGCTACACCTTC. Translated: CASSRNFGGKNYGYTF.

The rearrangement uses TRBV4-1 and TRBJ2-7; D is undetermined. The CDR3 sequence is 14 residues long. Germline CDR1 and CDR2: MGHRA and YSYEKL. The V and J ends lost 9 bases and 0 bases respectively, with 15 bases between them. The DNA of the CDR3 is TGCGCCAGTGCCGTGAGTCCTTACTCCTACGAGCAGTACTTC. It is translated as CASAVSPYSYEQYF.

The V call is TRBV6-6, the J call TRBJ1-1, with 7 positions matching TRBD1. The CDR3 sequence is 14 residues long. Trimming cost V 5 bases and J 2 bases; bases outside gene matches: 5. In germline, CDR1 is MNHNY, CDR2 SVGAGI (reference sequence). This CDR3 is CASSPRQGNTEAFF. DNA for the CDR3: TGTGCCAGCAGTCCGCGACAGGGAAACACTGAAGCTTTCTTT.

CDR3 residues: CASSPQQGGLGTNEKLFF. The CDR3 region has the DNA TGTGCCAGCAGCCCCCAACAGGGGGGGCTGGGAACTAATGAAAAACTGTTTTTT. This chain links TRBV7-2 with TRBJ1-4; 8 bases agree with TRBD1. Germline values: CDR1 SGHTA, CDR2 FQGNSA. Trimming took 5 bases from V and 1 from J; bases not matched to a gene: 12. The length of the CDR3 is 18 residues.

The CDR3: CASSPPEGGARAQHF. The CDR3 nucleotides read TGTGCCAGCTCACCACCCGAGGGGGGGGCACGAGCCCAGCATTTT. This chain links TRBV18 with TRBJ1-5, with a possible D match to TRBD1 (6 bases). CDR1 is KGHSH and CDR2 is LQKENI in the germline V gene. The CDR3 consists of 15 residues. V gave up 0 bases and J gave up 11 bases, with 17 bases separating them.

The V and J genes are TRBV6-1 and TRBJ2-2; no clear D gene. V lost 8 bases and J 1 base, leaving 8 bases between the germline ends. The CDR3 consists of 13 residues. Germline V lookup: CDR1 MNHNS, CDR2 SASEGT. CDR3 loop: CASVWRNTGELFF. CDR3 bases: TGTGCCAGCGTCTGGAGGAACACCGGGGAGCTGTTTTTT.

The genes are TRBV6-6 and TRBJ1-2; D is unresolved. The V gene's germline CDR1 is MNHNY and CDR2 SVGAGI (reference sequence). Trimming pared 6 bases from V and 4 bases from J, leaving 6 bases between. The CDR3 is 11 amino acids. CDR3 DNA: TGTGCCAGCAGGCACAGCTATGGCTACACCTTC. This sequence encodes CASRHSYGYTF.

This rearrangement joins TRBV11-2 to TRBJ2-3; 9 nucleotides match TRBD2. Germline CDR1 SGHAT, CDR2 FQNNGV. After removal of 6 bases from V and 1 base from J, the junction contained 5 bases not matched to a gene. The CDR3 is 15 residues long. For the CDR3, the DNA is TGTGCCAGCAGTACCGGACTAGCGCGCACAGATACGCAGTATTTT. It is translated as CASSTGLARTDTQYF.

The gene calls are TRBV11-1 and TRBJ2-2; D might be TRBD2 (6 bases). CDR1 is SGHAT and CDR2 is FQDESV in the germline V gene (reference sequence). The CDR3 loop spans 19 amino acids. The V gene lost 3 bases and the J gene lost 0 bases, with 20 bases spanning the gap. The CDR3 DNA reads as TGTGCCAGCAGCTTCAATCGGGATAGGACGGGGGCGAACACCGGGGAGCTGTTTTTT. The encoded protein is CASSFNRDRTGANTGELFF.

The chain recombines TRBV18 with TRBJ1-4; D is undetermined. Looked up from germline, CDR1 is KGHSH and CDR2 is LQKENI. The CDR3 has 15 amino acids. The ends were cut back, 1 base at V and 10 bases at J, with 16 bases in the middle. CDR3: CASSPRGAGLGKLFF. The CDR3 DNA follows: TGTGCCAGCTCACCACGAGGCGCCGGCCTCGGAAAACTGTTTTTT.

This clone was recorded a few times. DNA of the CDR3: TGTGCCAGCAGACTCGGACAGGGGCGGACAGAGACCCAGTACTTC. This encodes CASRLGQGRTETQYF. V and J are TRBV27 and TRBJ2-5; TRBD1 agrees at 9 bases. The CDR3 has 15 residues. CDR1 and CDR2 (germline): MNHEY, SMNVEV (reference sequence). The ends lost 6 bases at V and 4 bases at J; junction bases unmatched: 9.